What follows describes a single T cell receptor (beta chain). The data were taken from a study of blood T cell repertoires in COVID-19. TCRdb's copy holds only in-frame clones and misses some; the assay was immunoSEQ multiplex PCR. Of 25,000 to 35,000 clones detected, around 74% appear once; the ten largest clones hold 6.5% to 10%. Unmatched junction bases numbered 5, after V lost 5 bases and J lost 2 bases. CDR3 length equals 14 residues. Germline assignment: CDR1 SGHVS and CDR2 FNYEAQ. The source is a woman between 70 and 85 years old with active or convalescent COVID-19. V is TRBV7-6 and J is TRBJ2-7; 8 bases align to TRBD1. The specimen sequenced was peripheral blood. CDR3 sequence: CASSPGQVTYEQYF. In DNA form, the CDR3 reads TGTGCCAGCAGCCCGGGACAGGTAACCTACGAGCAGTACTTC.